The clone carrying this TCR beta chain was seen ten or more times. The source of the sample is a study of patients and donors after allogeneic stem cell transplantation. The CDR3 runs to 13 residues. From germline, CDR1 is SQVTM and CDR2 ANQGSEA. Trimming stripped 0 bases from V and 3 bases from J, with 9 bases between. TCRdb re-called the RT-PCR reads through MiXCR, storing one row per CDR3 protein. The sample carries some 960,000 distinct CDR3 sequences, around 17% recorded once. The rearrangement links TRBV29-1 to TRBJ2-7, with D maybe TRBD1 (6 bases). Source material: blood, either unsorted or a sorted T cell fraction (not recorded which). This TCR was sampled from a human donor who was either an allogeneic HSCT recipient or a stem cell or donor lymphocyte infusion donor (not recorded which). It is not recorded whose cells these are; they may come from a transplant donor. The CDR3 DNA sequence: TGCAGCGTTGAAGATCCAGGGGTCTACGAGCAGTACTTC. This encodes CSVEDPGVYEQYF.